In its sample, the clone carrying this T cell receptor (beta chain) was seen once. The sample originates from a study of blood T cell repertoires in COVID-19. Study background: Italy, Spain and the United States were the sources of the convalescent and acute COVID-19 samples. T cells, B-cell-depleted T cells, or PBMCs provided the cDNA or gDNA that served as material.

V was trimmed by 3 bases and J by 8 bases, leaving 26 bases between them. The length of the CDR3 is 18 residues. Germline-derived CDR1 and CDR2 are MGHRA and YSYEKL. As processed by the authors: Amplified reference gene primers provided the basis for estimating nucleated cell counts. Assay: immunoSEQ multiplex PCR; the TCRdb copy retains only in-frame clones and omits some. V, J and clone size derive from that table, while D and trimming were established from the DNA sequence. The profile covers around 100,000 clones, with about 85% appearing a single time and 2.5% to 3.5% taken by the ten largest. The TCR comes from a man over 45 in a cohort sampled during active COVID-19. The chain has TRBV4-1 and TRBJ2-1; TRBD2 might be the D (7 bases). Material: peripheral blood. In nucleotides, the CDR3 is TGCGCCAGCAGCCATCAACGAATGGGGGGGGGCGGTTGGGATGAGCAGTTCTTC. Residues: CASSHQRMGGGGWDEQFF.